A single sample gave rise to the 4 T cell receptor beta chains below, sequenced in a study of OX40 agonist ivuxolimab in advanced cancers. The method was immunoSEQ multiplex PCR; TCRdb's version includes in-frame clones alone and lacks a portion of them. The table lists tens of thousands of clones, 84% of them singletons. The sample was CD4+ or CD8+ T cells sorted from blood, taken in a trial of the OX40 agonist ivuxolimab. The receptors derive from an adult with an advanced solid tumor such as melanoma, head and neck, liver or kidney cancer.

This clone was observed a single time. A single base separates this from a much larger clone, so it may be a read error. The J gene is TRBJ1-6, the V gene TRBV25-1; 8 bases are shared with TRBD1. The CDR3 sequence is 14 residues long. With 3 bases clipped from V and 12 bases from J, the junction kept 7 bases outside the gene matches. Germline V gives CDR1 MGHDK, CDR2 SYGVNS. CDR3 sequence reads: CASSEGQDSLPLHF. The CDR3, as DNA: TGTGCCAGCAGTGAGGGACAGGATTCTTTACCCCTCCACTTT.

The chain couples TRBV27 to TRBJ2-7; 7 bases are a match to TRBD2. CDR3 length: 15 residues. Germline CDR1 MNHEY, CDR2 SMNVEV (reference sequence). The V gene end was trimmed by 4 bases and the J gene end by 5 bases; junction bases not matched to a gene: 11. This CDR3 reads CASSSPLAEADEQYF. CDR3 DNA: TGTGCCAGCAGTTCCCCTCTAGCGGAAGCAGACGAGCAGTACTTC.

The J gene is TRBJ1-1, the V gene TRBV6-6; 7 bases agree with TRBD1. Germline V lookup: CDR1 MNHNY, CDR2 SVGAGI (reference sequence). The J segment lost 0 bases and the V segment lost 8 bases, leaving 6 bases of the junction unmatched. CDR3 length: 14 residues. This chain's CDR3 is CASRKGQLNTEAFF. CDR3 sequence (DNA): TGTGCCAGCCGCAAGGGACAGCTGAACACTGAAGCTTTCTTT.

The genes are TRBV6-4 and TRBJ1-5, with D perhaps TRBD1 (6 bases). The germline gives CDR1 MRHNA, CDR2 SNTAGT. V was pared by 3 bases and J by 7 bases, with 13 bases between. The CDR3 consists of 14 residues. This CDR3 is CASSEGQRGQPQHF. In DNA form, the CDR3 reads TGTGCCAGCAGTGAAGGACAGCGAGGCCAGCCCCAGCATTTT.